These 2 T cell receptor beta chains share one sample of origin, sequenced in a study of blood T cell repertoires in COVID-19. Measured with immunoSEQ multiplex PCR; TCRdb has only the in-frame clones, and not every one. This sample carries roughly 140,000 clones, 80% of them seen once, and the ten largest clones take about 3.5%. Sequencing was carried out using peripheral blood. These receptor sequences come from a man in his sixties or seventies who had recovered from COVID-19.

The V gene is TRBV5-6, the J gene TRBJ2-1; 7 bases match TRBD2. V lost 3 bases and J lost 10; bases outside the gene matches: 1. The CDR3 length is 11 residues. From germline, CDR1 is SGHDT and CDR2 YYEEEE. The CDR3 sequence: CASSWGLEQFF. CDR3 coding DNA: TGTGCCAGCAGCTGGGGACTAGAGCAGTTCTTC.

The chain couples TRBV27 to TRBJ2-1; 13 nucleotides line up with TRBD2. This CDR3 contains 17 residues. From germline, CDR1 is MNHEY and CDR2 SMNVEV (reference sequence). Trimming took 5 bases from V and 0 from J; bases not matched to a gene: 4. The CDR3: CASSLRTSGSSYNEQFF. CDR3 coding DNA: TGTGCCAGCAGTCTCAGGACTAGCGGGAGCTCCTACAATGAGCAGTTCTTC.